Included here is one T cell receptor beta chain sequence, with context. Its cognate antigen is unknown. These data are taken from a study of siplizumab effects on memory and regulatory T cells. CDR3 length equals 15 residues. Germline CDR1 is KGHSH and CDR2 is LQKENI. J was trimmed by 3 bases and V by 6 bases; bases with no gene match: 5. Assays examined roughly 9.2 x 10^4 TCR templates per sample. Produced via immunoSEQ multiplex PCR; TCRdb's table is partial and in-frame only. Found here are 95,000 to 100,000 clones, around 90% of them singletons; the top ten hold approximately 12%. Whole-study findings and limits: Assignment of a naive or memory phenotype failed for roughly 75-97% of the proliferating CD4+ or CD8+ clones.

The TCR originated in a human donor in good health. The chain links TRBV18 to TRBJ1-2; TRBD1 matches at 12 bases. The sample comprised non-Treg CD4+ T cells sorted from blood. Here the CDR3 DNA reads TGTGCCAGCTCGCCTGGGACAGGGGGCCACTATGGCTACACCTTC. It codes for CASSPGTGGHYGYTF. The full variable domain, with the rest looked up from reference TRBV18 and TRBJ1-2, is NAGVMQNPRHLVRRRGQEARLRCSPMKGHSHVYWYRQLPEEGLKFMVYLQKENIIDESGMPKERFSAEFPKEGPSILRIQQVVRGDSAAYFCASSPGTGGHYGYTFGSGTRLTVV.